Below, one T cell receptor beta chain is given with its context. What it binds is not known. The data stem from a study of human T cells and chemical hapten exposure. Across the study: Variation in per-sample TCR yields came mainly from small pooled library volume differences. The study's findings and limits: Following DPC sensitization, TCRs present above 1 in 1000 frequency showed no change.

The starting material, unfractionated whole blood, was used for total RNA extraction. Each cDNA molecule in the library carried unique molecular identifiers. As handled by the study authors: Sample TCR totals centred on a median of roughly 96,000, ranging about 20,000 to 690,600. Each CDR3 protein is one row after TCRdb ran MiXCR on the reads. TCRdb, not the authors, supplied the V and J calls. The sample lists more than 100,000 distinct CDR3 sequences, 8.5% occurring once. The sample taken for sequencing was whole blood. The sequence was obtained from a human donor in good health. Some clones in this sample may be carry-over from other donors' samples.

The CDR3 loop is CASSYSTSGSMNTDTQYF. The CDR3 nucleotides are TGTGCCAGCAGTTACTCGACTAGCGGGAGTATGAACACAGATACGCAGTATTTT. The chain employs TRBV6-2 or TRBV6-3 and TRBJ2-3, with 12 nucleotides matching TRBD2. Trimming removed 0 bases from V and 2 bases from J; junction bases left unmatched: 6. There are 18 residues in the CDR3. CDR1 is MNHEY and CDR2 is SVGEGT in the germline V gene.